These 24 T cell receptor beta chains were sequenced from one sample in a study of OX40 agonist ivuxolimab in advanced cancers. The data were produced by immunoSEQ multiplex PCR, yet TCRdb's version contains in-frame clones alone and is incomplete. The repertoire holds almost 90,000 clones, with under 95% as singletons. The source was CD4+ or CD8+ T cells sorted from blood, collected in a trial of the OX40 agonist ivuxolimab. The receptors come from an adult with an advanced solid tumor such as melanoma, head and neck, liver or kidney cancer.

This clone appeared a single time. The rearrangement uses TRBV7-9 and TRBJ2-3, with 10 positions matching TRBD2. This CDR3 is 14 amino acids long. V shed 5 bases and J 6 bases; nucleotides not matched to a gene: 5. Germline CDR1 SEHNR, CDR2 FQNEAQ (reference sequence). CDR3 loop: CASSPSGSRDTQYF. As DNA, the CDR3 is TGTGCCAGCAGCCCTAGCGGGAGTAGGGATACGCAGTATTTT.

This clone was seen more than once but under ten times. The CDR3 reads CASSLVGGKQYF. The CDR3 coding sequence is TGTGCCAGCAGCTTAGTTGGAGGGAAGCAGTACTTC. The chain has TRBV7-9 and TRBJ2-7; D possibly corresponds to TRBD2 (6 bases). This CDR3 comprises 12 residues. V was trimmed by 1 base and J by 8 bases, leaving 9 bases between them. Germline V gene lookup returns CDR1 SEHNR and CDR2 FQNEAQ (reference sequence).

The rearrangement uses TRBV27 and TRBJ2-1; 9 bases fit TRBD2. The CDR3 contains 16 residues. V trimming: 0 bases; J trimming: 4 bases; junction bases outside the gene matches: 4. Per the germline V gene, CDR1 is MNHEY and CDR2 is SMNVEV (reference sequence). CDR3 in DNA: TGTGCCAGCAGTTTATCGCGGGAGGGCCGGTACAATGAGCAGTTCTTC. As protein: CASSLSREGRYNEQFF.

CDR3 loop: CATRTGEFHSPLHF. The CDR3 nucleotides read TGTGCCACCCGGACAGGGGAGTTCCATTCACCCCTCCACTTT. This chain links TRBV27 with TRBJ1-6, with 9 bases that match TRBD1. Looked up from germline, CDR1 is MNHEY and CDR2 is SMNVEV (reference sequence). Trimming at V came to 10 bases and at J to 8 bases, leaving 9 bases not matched to a gene. There are 14 residues in the CDR3.

The rearrangement links TRBV27 to TRBJ1-2; tentatively, D is TRBD1 (5 bases). Germline values: CDR1 MNHEY, CDR2 SMNVEV (reference sequence). There are 17 residues in the CDR3. V gave up 2 bases and J gave up 8 bases, with 24 bases separating them. CDR3 sequence: CASSLLPGFGGGGGYTF. CDR3 in DNA: TGTGCCAGCAGTTTACTCCCAGGGTTTGGGGGTGGTGGGGGCTACACCTTC.

The rearrangement links TRBV5-1 to TRBJ2-6; 10 bases align to TRBD2. J gave up 0 bases and V 4 bases, and 4 bases lay outside the gene matches. The V gene's germline CDR1 is SGHRS and CDR2 YFSETQ. The CDR3 is 17 residues long. CDR3 in DNA: TGCGCCAGCAGCATAGGACTAGCGGTCTCTGGGGCCAACGTCCTGACTTTC. Translation gives CASSIGLAVSGANVLTF.

Comment on this clone: The junction and the germline gene differ at one end; a read error may be behind it. This chain uses TRBV27 with TRBJ1-5; no clear D. CDR3 length: 12 residues. Germline CDR1 MNHEY, CDR2 SMNVEV (reference sequence). CDR3 nucleotide sequence: TGTGCCAGCCGTTTTAGGAATCAGCCCCAGCATTTT. Translating it yields CASRFRNQPQHF.

This sequence joins TRBV18 and TRBJ2-2; TRBD2 agrees at 9 bases. The junction had 6 bases not matched to a gene; V was cut back by 5 bases and J by 2 bases. Germline CDR1 KGHSH, CDR2 LQKENI. This CDR3 is 16 amino acids long. CDR3 in DNA: TGTGCCAGCTCAGCCCTAGCGGGGCTTAACACCGGGGAGCTGTTTTTT. Its translation is CASSALAGLNTGELFF.

The chain couples TRBV9 to TRBJ1-4; D remains unclear. Germline CDR1 reads SGDLS; CDR2 reads YYNGEE. With 0 bases removed from V and 1 base from J, the gap between germline ends came to 7 bases. The CDR3 totals 15 residues. CDR3 region: CASSVDVGTNEKLFF. CDR3 DNA sequence: TGTGCCAGCAGCGTAGACGTCGGAACTAATGAAAAACTGTTTTTT.

A single count supports this clone. The chain is built from TRBV27 and TRBJ1-2, with 7 bases fitting TRBD1. Losses at the gene ends were 2 bases for V and 3 bases for J; bases not matched to a gene: 3. This CDR3 is built from 14 residues. Germline CDR1 and CDR2: MNHEY and SMNVEV (reference sequence). The DNA of the CDR3 is TGTGCCAGCAGTTTACAGGGGGTGGACTATGGCTACACCTTC. Its translation is CASSLQGVDYGYTF.

V usage is TRBV14 and J usage is TRBJ2-3, with 11 positions matching TRBD2. V lost 1 base to trimming and J lost 0 bases; unmatched junction nucleotides: 15. Germline V gene lookup returns CDR1 SGHDN and CDR2 FVKESK. The CDR3 covers 21 residues. The CDR3 loop is CASSQVYVSSGRRLSTDTQYF. As DNA, the CDR3 is TGTGCCAGCAGCCAAGTTTATGTATCTAGCGGGAGGCGGCTTAGCACAGATACGCAGTATTTT. Full variable domain (remainder filled in from reference TRBV14 and TRBJ2-3): EAGVTQFPSHSVIEKGQTVTLRCDPISGHDNLYWYRRVMGKEIKFLLHFVKESKQDESGMPNNRFLAERTGGTYSTLKVQPAELEDSGVYFCASSQVYVSSGRRLSTDTQYFGPGTRLTVL.

The chain employs TRBV6-1 and TRBJ2-3; D uncertain. CDR3 length: 12 amino acids. Trimming took off 2 bases at V and 4 bases at J, with 4 bases between the two ends. Germline V CDR1 and CDR2: MNHNS, SASEGT. CDR3 nucleotides: TGTGCCAGCAGTGAACAGGCAGATACGCAGTATTTT. It encodes CASSEQADTQYF.

The chain employs TRBV7-6 and TRBJ2-7; possible D gene TRBD1, 6 bases. CDR1 and CDR2 (germline): SGHVS, FNYEAQ. The CDR3 totals 13 residues. Trimming took 2 bases from V and 4 from J, leaving 9 bases between them. DNA for the CDR3: TGTGCCAGCAGCTTAAGTCAGGGGTACGAGCAGTACTTC. This sequence encodes CASSLSQGYEQYF.

This chain joins TRBV4-1 and TRBJ2-2; 13 positions match TRBD2. Germline CDR1 reads MGHRA; CDR2 reads YSYEKL. V shed 4 bases and J 5 bases; nucleotides not matched to a gene: 10. This CDR3 has 18 amino acids. DNA of the CDR3: TGCGCCAGCAGCCCCGCGGGACTAGCGGGAATGGGTACCGGGGAGCTGTTTTTT. The encoded protein is CASSPAGLAGMGTGELFF.

This clone has more than one count but fewer than ten. Other DNA variants within this sample encode the same CDR3. The genes are TRBV5-4 and TRBJ2-3; 10 bases match TRBD2. The germline V gene encodes CDR1 SGHNT and CDR2 YYREEE (reference sequence). Germline trimming cut 3 bases from V and 0 bases from J; bases unmatched to any gene: 1. The CDR3 consists of 15 residues. This CDR3 is CASSSTSGSTDTQYF. CDR3 nucleotides: TGTGCCAGCAGCTCGACTAGCGGGAGCACAGATACGCAGTATTTT.

This clone was seen just once. V gene TRBV28 combines with J gene TRBJ2-3; a weak D match, TRBD2 (5 bases). Deletions cut 4 bases from V and 7 bases from J, with 18 bases between. Germline assignment: CDR1 MDHEN and CDR2 SYDVKM. The CDR3 consists of 15 residues. CDR3 coding DNA: TGTGCCAGCAGTTCCAGCGGCGTACTCGGGAATACGCAGTATTTT. Protein: CASSSSGVLGNTQYF.

This sequence joins TRBV7-2 and TRBJ2-5; the D is unclear. The CDR3 is made up of 11 amino acids. The germline V gene has CDR1 SGHTA and CDR2 FQGNSA. V gave up 5 bases and J gave up 5 bases, with 6 bases separating them. As DNA, the CDR3 is TGTGCCAGCAGCATGCTCGAGACCCAGTACTTC. Residues: CASSMLETQYF. Looking up the rest from reference TRBV7-2 and TRBJ2-5 gives the full variable domain: GAGVSQSPSNKVTEKGKDVELRCDPISGHTALYWYRQSLGQGLEFLIYFQGNSAPDKSGLPSDRFSAERTGGSVSTLTIQRTQQEDSAVYLCASSMLETQYFGPGTRLLVL.

CDR3 region: CASSLQFMNTEAFF. The DNA for the CDR3 is TGTGCCAGCAGCCTGCAGTTCATGAACACTGAAGCTTTCTTT. V gene TRBV11-2 combines with J gene TRBJ1-1; D not certain. There are 14 residues in the CDR3. The germline CDR1 and CDR2 sequences are SGHAT and FQNNGV. V was cut by 5 bases and J by 0 bases, with 10 bases left in between.

The chain is built from TRBV10-3 and TRBJ2-7, with 7 bases matching TRBD1. Trimming removed 3 bases from V and 4 bases from J; junction bases left unmatched: 9. CDR1 and CDR2 from the germline V gene are ENHRY and SYGVKD. The CDR3 runs to 15 residues. As DNA, the CDR3 is TGTGCCATCAGTGAAGAGGGGGCAATTAGTTACGAGCAGTACTTC. Protein product: CAISEEGAISYEQYF.

The table lists this clone with a few counts. The genes are TRBV7-2 and TRBJ2-4, with TRBD2 matching over 13 bases. After removal of 4 bases from V and 2 bases from J, the junction contained 11 bases not matched to a gene. The CDR3 runs to 19 residues. Germline V CDR1 and CDR2: SGHTA, FQGNSA. DNA of the CDR3: TGTGCCAGCAGCTCGTCTGGGACTAGCGGGATTGCGCCCAAAAACATTCAGTACTTC. Protein sequence: CASSSSGTSGIAPKNIQYF.

The chain employs TRBV28 and TRBJ2-1; D unresolved. CDR1 is MDHEN and CDR2 is SYDVKM in the germline V gene. V was shortened by 5 bases and J by 0 bases, with 11 bases between the two germline ends. The CDR3 totals 15 residues. The CDR3 DNA sequence: TGTGCCAGCAGTCGTACTACGAACTCCTACAATGAGCAGTTCTTC. Translation: CASSRTTNSYNEQFF. Together with reference TRBV28 and TRBJ2-1, the CDR3 gives the full variable domain: DVKVTQSSRYLVKRTGEKVFLECVQDMDHENMFWYRQDPGLGLRLIYFSYDVKMKEKGDIPEGYSVSREKKERFSLILESASTNQTSMYLCASSRTTNSYNEQFFGPGTRLTVL.

This clone was seen many times. The chain recombines TRBV5-4 with TRBJ1-4, with a possible D match to TRBD1 (5 bases). Germline V gene sequence: CDR1 SGHNT, CDR2 YYREEE (reference sequence). The CDR3 extends over 12 amino acids. The V and J ends lost 3 bases and 5 bases respectively, with 5 bases between them. Here the CDR3 reads CASSSGNEKLFF. CDR3 sequence (DNA): TGTGCCAGCAGCTCAGGGAATGAAAAACTGTTTTTT.

The rearrangement uses TRBV18 and TRBJ1-2, with D possibly being TRBD1 (6 bases). V lost 4 bases to trimming and J lost 4 bases, with 16 bases between them. The CDR3 spans 15 residues. Germline V CDR1 and CDR2: KGHSH, LQKENI. CDR3 loop: CASSRDQGQIYGYTF. In DNA form, the CDR3 reads TGTGCCAGCTCACGAGACCAAGGACAGATCTATGGCTACACCTTC.

The chain couples TRBV5-1 to TRBJ1-6; D remains unclear. V shed 4 bases and J shed 7 bases, with 15 bases lying between them. Germline values: CDR1 SGHRS, CDR2 YFSETQ. This CDR3 has 15 residues. CDR3 DNA sequence: TGCGCCAGCAGCACGGACCCTCAAGGGAATTCACCCCTCCACTTT. It encodes CASSTDPQGNSPLHF.